This T cell receptor (beta chain) was sequenced during a study of T cell responses to AZD1222 COVID-19 vaccine. The study's findings and limits: Spike-spanning, vaccine-associated CD4 TCRs were dominant at 160-218 and 743-854. Females made up more of the donors, who were largely white British, and clonal diversity may have come out too low. Seropositive AZD1222 recipients at baseline numbered only five or six. No repertoire was sampled before or during the peak T cell response, only after it.

This clone occurred once. Its antigen is currently unknown. The V gene's germline CDR1 is LNHNV and CDR2 YYDKDF (reference sequence). V lost 0 bases to trimming and J lost 5 bases; unmatched junction nucleotides: 6. This CDR3 is 17 amino acids long. Sequencing was performed with immunoSEQ multiplex PCR; in TCRdb, only in-frame clones are kept and a portion is missing. The sample comprises some 280,000 clones, around 92% of which are singletons, and around 0.6% rests with the top ten. This clonotype was sampled from an adult who received the AZD1222 COVID-19 vaccine. This chain links TRBV15 with TRBJ2-2; 10 bases are a match to TRBD2. The sequencing here drew on peripheral blood, taken 28 days after the second AZD1222 dose. The chain's CDR3 is CATSREWGLASTGELFF. CDR3 sequence (DNA): TGTGCCACCAGCAGAGAGTGGGGACTAGCGTCAACCGGGGAGCTGTTTTTT.